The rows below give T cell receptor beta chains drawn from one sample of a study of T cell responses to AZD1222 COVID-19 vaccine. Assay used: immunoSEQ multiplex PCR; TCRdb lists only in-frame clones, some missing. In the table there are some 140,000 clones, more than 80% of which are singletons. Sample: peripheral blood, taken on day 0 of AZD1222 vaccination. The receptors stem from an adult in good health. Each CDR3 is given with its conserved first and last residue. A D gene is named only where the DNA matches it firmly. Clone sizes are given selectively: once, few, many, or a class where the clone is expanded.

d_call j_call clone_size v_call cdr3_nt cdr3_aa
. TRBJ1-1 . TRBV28 TGTGCCAGCAGTTTCGGCCGCCCTAAGAACACTGAAGCTTTCTTT CASSFGRPKNTEAFF
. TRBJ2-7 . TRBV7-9 TGTGCCAGCAGCTTAGCGGGGGGCACCTACGAGCAGTACTTC CASSLAGGTYEQYF
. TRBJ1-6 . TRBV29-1 TGCAGCCCTGGTAGGTGGCCGGGTAATTCACCCCTCCACTTT CSPGRWPGNSPLHF
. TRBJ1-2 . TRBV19 TGTGCCAGTAGTATCTTCGGACTCAGACGTGGAGGGGGCTACACCTTC CASSIFGLRRGGGYTF
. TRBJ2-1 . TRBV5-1 TGCGCCAGCAGCTTGGTCGTGGGGGGATCATTTCATGAGCAGTTCTTC CASSLVVGGSFHEQFF
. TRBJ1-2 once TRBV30 TGTGCCTGGAGTTTAACCGGGTGGGGAGAGTATGGCTACACCTTC CAWSLTGWGEYGYTF
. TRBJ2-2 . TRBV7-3 TGTGCCAGCAGCCCTTGGCAGGGGTCCATCGGGGAGCTGTTTTTT CASSPWQGSIGELFF
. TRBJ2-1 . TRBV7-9 TGTGCCAGCATCGCAGGGGTATCTAGGAATGAGCAGTTCTTC CASIAGVSRNEQFF
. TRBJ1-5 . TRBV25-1 TGTGCCAGCAGTGAGGCAGGGCATCAGCCCCAGCATTTT CASSEAGHQPQHF
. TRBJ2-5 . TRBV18 TGTGCCAGCTCACCTCGCCGACAGCAACAAGAGACCCAGTACTTC CASSPRRQQQETQYF
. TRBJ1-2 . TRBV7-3 TGTGCCAGCAGCCCCCGATTGTATGGCTACACCTTC CASSPRLYGYTF
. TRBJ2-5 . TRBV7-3 TGTGCCAGCAGCTCAGGACGGGGCCAAGAGACCCAGTACTTC CASSSGRGQETQYF
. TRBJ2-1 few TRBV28 TGTGCCAGCAGGGAGGCAGGGGCATACAATGAGCAGTTCTTC CASREAGAYNEQFF
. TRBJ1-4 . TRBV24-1 TGTGCCACCAGTGATTCCCGGACAGCAACTAATGAAAAACTGTTTTTT CATSDSRTATNEKLFF
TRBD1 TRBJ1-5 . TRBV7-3 TGTGCCAGCAGCTCCGACAGGGGCAATCAGCCCCAGCATTTT CASSSDRGNQPQHF
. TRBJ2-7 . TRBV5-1 TGCGCCAGCAGCTTGGCCCCCCCACAGACAGCCTTCTCCTACGAGCAGTACTTC CASSLAPPQTAFSYEQYF
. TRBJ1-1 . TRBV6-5 TGTGCCAGCAGTTACCCGCAGCCAATGAACACTGAAGCTTTCTTT CASSYPQPMNTEAFF
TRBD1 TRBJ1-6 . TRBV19 TGTGCCAGTAGCCAGGTACAGGGGGCAGCGAATTCACCCCTCCACTTT CASSQVQGAANSPLHF
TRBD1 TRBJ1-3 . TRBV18 TGTGCCAGCTCACCACGGATGTTAGACAGGGACTCGGCTGGAAACACCATATATTTT CASSPRMLDRDSAGNTIYF
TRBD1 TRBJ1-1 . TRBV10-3 TGTGCCATCAGCCAGACAGGGGAAAATACTGAAGCTTTCTTT CAISQTGENTEAFF
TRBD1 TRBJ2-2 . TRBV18 TGTGCCAGCTCACCAGGACAGGGCGACACCGGGGAGCTGTTTTTT CASSPGQGDTGELFF
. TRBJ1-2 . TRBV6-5 TGTGCCAGCACCGCGGACACGTATGGCTACACCTTC CASTADTYGYTF
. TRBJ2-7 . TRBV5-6 TGTGCCAGCAGCTTGGATCGGTACGAGCAGTACTTC CASSLDRYEQYF
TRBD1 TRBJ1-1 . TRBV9 TGTGCCAGCAGCGCCCCCCTCACAGGGGGCTTTGGCACTGAAGCTTTCTTT CASSAPLTGGFGTEAFF
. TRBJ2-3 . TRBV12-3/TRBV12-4 TGTGCCAGCAGTTTCAGAGATACGCAGTATTTT CASSFRDTQYF
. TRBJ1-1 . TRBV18 TGTGCCAGCTCACCACAGGTTACAGGCGCAGAAGCTTTCTTT CASSPQVTGAEAFF
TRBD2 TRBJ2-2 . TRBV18 TGTGCCAGCTCACCCCTCCGGGGGGCGAACACCGGGGAGCTGTTTTTT CASSPLRGANTGELFF
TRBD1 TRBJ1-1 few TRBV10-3 TGTGCCATCAGTTTTACAGGGGACACTGAAGCTTTCTTT CAISFTGDTEAFF
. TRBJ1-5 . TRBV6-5 TGTGCCAGCAGATCTAAAGAATCGGGCAATCAGCCCCAGCATTTT CASRSKESGNQPQHF